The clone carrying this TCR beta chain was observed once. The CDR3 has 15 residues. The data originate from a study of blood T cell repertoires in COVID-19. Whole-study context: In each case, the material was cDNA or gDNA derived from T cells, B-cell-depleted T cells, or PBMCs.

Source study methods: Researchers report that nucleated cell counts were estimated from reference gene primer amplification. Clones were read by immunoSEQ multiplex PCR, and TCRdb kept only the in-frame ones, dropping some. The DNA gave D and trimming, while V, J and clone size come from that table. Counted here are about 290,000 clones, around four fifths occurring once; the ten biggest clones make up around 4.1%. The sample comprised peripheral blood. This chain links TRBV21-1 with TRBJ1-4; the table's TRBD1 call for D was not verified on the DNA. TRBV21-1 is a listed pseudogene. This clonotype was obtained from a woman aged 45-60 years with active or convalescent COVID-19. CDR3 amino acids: CASITGDYTNEKLFF. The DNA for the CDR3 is TGTGCCAGCATTACAGGGGATTACACTAATGAAAAACTGTTTTTT.